The clone carrying this T cell receptor (beta chain) was counted at least ten times. Its antigen is currently unknown. This sample was taken from a study of T cells in Graves' hyperthyroidism and ophthalmopathy. Study details: Upon initial diagnosis and before any treatment, peripheral blood was collected.

Broader study findings: Onset of ophthalmopathy came a median approximately 6.5 months after the model predicted it.

The length of the CDR3 is 13 residues. The V end lost 6 bases, the J end lost 7 bases, and 12 bases lay between the germline ends. Amplification of TCR beta CDR3 regions was performed using RNA transcripts as template. First-round RT-PCR targeting the TCR CDR3 was performed with the HTBI primer set. MiXCR, run by TCRdb on the multiplex PCR reads, gives a single entry per CDR3 protein. The sample shows 480,000 or so distinct CDR3 sequences, around 15% of them seen only once. J is TRBJ2-2 and V is TRBV12-3 or TRBV12-4, with TRBD2 as a possible D gene (6 bases). The sequence was collected from a woman under 30 with Graves' hyperthyroidism. The sequenced material came from blood. The CDR3 coding sequence is TGTGCCAGCAGCCCAGGGAGGATCGGGGAGCTGTTTTTT. The encoded protein is CASSPGRIGELFF.